These 5 T cell receptor beta chains came from one sample sequenced in a study of T cells in localized non-small cell lung cancer. Using immunoSEQ multiplex PCR, the repertoire was profiled, and TCRdb retains in-frame clones only, with some absent. The sample yields more than 45,000 clones, about 72% seen once. The sample consisted of peripheral blood, taken before any cancer treatment. These receptors were obtained from a man between 40 and 70 years old with stage I squamous cell lung carcinoma.

This rearrangement joins TRBV7-9 to TRBJ2-1; D is unclear. The CDR3 loop spans 11 amino acids. The germline V and J ends were trimmed by 2 bases and 8 bases, with 4 bases remaining between them. Germline V gene data show CDR1 as SEHNR and CDR2 as FQNEAQ (reference sequence). CDR3 residues: CASSLMDEQFF. The CDR3 DNA follows: TGTGCCAGCAGCTTAATGGATGAGCAGTTCTTC.

CDR3 in amino acids: CAISETDYEQYF. Written as DNA, the CDR3 is TGTGCCATCAGTGAGACAGACTACGAGCAGTACTTC. The chain links TRBV10-3 to TRBJ2-7; D gene ambiguous. CDR3 length equals 12 residues. V was pared by 2 bases and J by 3 bases, with 5 bases between. Germline V gene data show CDR1 as ENHRY and CDR2 as SYGVKD.

The chain uses TRBV30 and TRBJ2-4; D not certain. The germline V and J ends were trimmed by 2 bases and 5 bases, with 13 bases remaining between them. The CDR3 runs 14 residues. Germline CDR1 GTSNPN, CDR2 SVGIG (reference sequence). This CDR3 is CAWSPDPLENIQYF. The CDR3 DNA reads as TGTGCCTGGAGTCCGGACCCGCTAGAAAACATTCAGTACTTC.

V is TRBV28 and J is TRBJ1-1, with a tentative D call TRBD1 (5 bases). This CDR3 comprises 15 residues. The V end lost 8 bases, the J end lost 1 base, and 17 bases lay between the germline ends. Germline V CDR1 and CDR2: MDHEN, SYDVKM. The CDR3, as DNA: TGTGCCAGCTATAAAGGTCGGGGGTGGAACACTGAAGCTTTCTTT. Translated, it gives CASYKGRGWNTEAFF.

This clone was found once. V usage is TRBV7-9 and J usage is TRBJ1-4; D gene ambiguous. CDR3 length: 15 residues. Trimming pared 0 bases from V and 0 bases from J, leaving 5 bases between. Germline CDR1 SEHNR, CDR2 FQNEAQ (reference sequence). This CDR3 reads CASSLAATTNEKLFF. As DNA, the CDR3 is TGTGCCAGCAGCTTAGCAGCTACAACTAATGAAAAACTGTTTTTT.